This is a list of T cell receptor beta chains from one sample in a study of cytomegalovirus exposure and HLA in healthy donors. TCRdb's table, derived via immunoSEQ multiplex PCR, lists solely in-frame clones and lacks some. The table lists 90,000 to 110,000 clones, roughly 15% of them singletons. Sequencing was done on a sample of PBMCs. The receptors here all came from a female donor in good health and CMV-seronegative. The CDR3 runs from the conserved cysteine through the conserved F or W. D genes are given only for firm matches. The size field is filled for only some rows; it gives once, few, many or a size class.

.,TRBV11-2,TRBD1,TRBJ2-7,CASSRPGRDRDFYEQYF,TGTGCCAGCAGCCGCCCGGGGCGGGACAGGGATTTTTACGAGCAGTACTTC
.,TRBV7-6,.,TRBJ1-3,CASSTGQPNSGNTIYF,TGTGCCAGCAGCACCGGACAGCCGAACTCTGGAAACACCATATATTTT
.,TRBV29-1,.,TRBJ1-4,CSVVMFEKLFF,TGCAGCGTTGTCATGTTTGAAAAACTGTTTTTT
.,TRBV6-1,.,TRBJ2-5,CASSPRGAGETQYF,TGTGCCAGCAGTCCCAGGGGGGCCGGGGAGACCCAGTACTTC
few,TRBV29-1,TRBD2,TRBJ2-1,CSVLGLAGPYNEQFF,TGCAGCGTTTTGGGACTAGCGGGACCCTACAATGAGCAGTTCTTC
.,TRBV27,.,TRBJ2-5,CASSLGREETQYF,TGTGCCAGCAGTTTAGGGCGGGAAGAGACCCAGTACTTC
few,TRBV30,TRBD2,TRBJ2-7,CAWSVVVAGVEQYF,TGTGCCTGGAGTGTAGTAGTGGCGGGAGTGGAGCAGTACTTC
few,TRBV5-5,TRBD1,TRBJ1-5,CASSFPATTGGGNQPQHF,TGTGCCAGCAGCTTCCCAGCGACGACAGGGGGCGGCAATCAGCCCCAGCATTTT
.,TRBV4-3,TRBD2,TRBJ2-3,CASSQEHQEAGGPGTDTQYF,TGCGCCAGCAGCCAAGAACATCAAGAGGCGGGGGGGCCGGGCACAGATACGCAGTATTTT
few,TRBV9,TRBD1,TRBJ1-5,CASSVSQGDQPQHF,TGTGCCAGCAGCGTAAGTCAGGGGGACCAGCCCCAGCATTTT
few,TRBV2,.,TRBJ1-5,CASSFDTYSNQPQHF,TGTGCCAGCAGCTTCGACACATATAGCAATCAGCCCCAGCATTTT
.,TRBV5-6,TRBD1,TRBJ1-2,CASSLGQGGDGYTF,TGTGCCAGCAGCTTGGGACAGGGAGGCGATGGCTACACCTTC
.,TRBV30,.,TRBJ2-7,CAWSSGARYEQYF,TGTGCCTGGAGTAGCGGCGCCCGCTACGAGCAGTACTTC
.,TRBV6-5,.,TRBJ2-3,CASSYSTPRRVPQYF,TGTGCCAGCAGTTACTCGACACCAAGGAGGGTTCCGCAGTATTTT
.,TRBV5-6,.,TRBJ1-6,CASSWTRNNSPLHF,TGTGCCAGCAGCTGGACACGTAATAATTCACCCCTCCACTTT
few,TRBV19,.,TRBJ1-2,CASSISLGEAAYGYTF,TGTGCCAGTAGTATATCGTTGGGGGAGGCCGCCTATGGCTACACCTTC
.,TRBV30,TRBD1,TRBJ1-2,CAWSVLVGQGVSGYGYTF,TGTGCCTGGAGTGTACTTGTGGGACAGGGGGTTTCGGGCTATGGCTACACCTTC
.,TRBV6-5,.,TRBJ1-6,CASSSRSYNSPLHF,TGTGCCAGCAGTTCCCGTAGTTATAATTCACCCCTCCACTTT
.,TRBV29-1,TRBD2,TRBJ2-3,CSVEGALAGGQDTQYF,TGCAGCGTTGAAGGGGCCCTAGCGGGAGGTCAAGATACGCAGTATTTT
few,TRBV7-9,TRBD1,TRBJ1-2,CASSFLVEGARGYTF,TGTGCCAGCAGCTTCTTGGTCGAGGGGGCGCGTGGCTACACCTTC
few,TRBV11-2,.,TRBJ1-1,CASRGRGGEAFF,TGTGCCAGCAGGGGGAGAGGGGGTGAAGCTTTCTTT
.,TRBV4-1,TRBD1,TRBJ1-2,CASSQEGGRVGGYTF,TGCGCCAGCAGCCAAGAAGGGGGCAGGGTCGGCGGCTACACCTTC
.,TRBV5-1,TRBD2,TRBJ2-1,CASSVARTSVNNEQFF,TGCGCCAGCAGTGTCGCTCGGACTAGCGTAAACAATGAGCAGTTCTTC
.,TRBV2,.,TRBJ2-2,CASSSANTGELFF,TGTGCCAGTAGCAGCGCGAACACCGGGGAGCTGTTTTTT
few,TRBV28,.,TRBJ1-1,CASSSPAYSEAFF,TGTGCCAGCAGTTCCCCTGCCTACTCGGAAGCTTTCTTT
.,TRBV29-1,TRBD1,TRBJ2-7,CSVDPTGASYEQYF,TGCAGCGTTGACCCAACAGGGGCCTCCTACGAGCAGTACTTC
.,TRBV28,.,TRBJ2-5,CASSLIREETQYF,TGTGCCAGCAGTTTAATCCGGGAAGAGACCCAGTACTTC
few,TRBV10-3,TRBD2,TRBJ2-3,CAISESLGSGGFGDTQYF,TGTGCCATCAGTGAGTCCTTGGGTAGCGGGGGATTTGGAGATACGCAGTATTTT
.,TRBV25-1,.,TRBJ1-4,CASSELGSTNEKLFF,TGTGCCAGCAGTGAGCTGGGCTCAACTAATGAAAAACTGTTTTTT
few,TRBV11-2,.,TRBJ1-2,CASSLHQGGNGYTF,TGTGCCAGCAGCTTACACCAGGGTGGAAATGGCTACACCTTC
few,TRBV5-1,TRBD2,TRBJ2-7,CASSYGTSGSSYEQYF,TGCGCCAGCAGCTATGGGACTAGCGGGAGCTCCTACGAGCAGTACTTC
.,TRBV29-1,TRBD2,TRBJ2-3,CSVARGGQSTDTQYF,TGCAGCGTTGCCCGGGGGGGACAAAGCACAGATACGCAGTATTTT
many,TRBV19,.,TRBJ1-5,CASNPGDYSNQPQHF,TGTGCCAGCAACCCGGGAGATTATAGCAATCAGCCCCAGCATTTT